These 16 T cell receptor beta chains were sequenced from one sample in a study of T cell changes during pregnancy in multiple sclerosis. Data came from immunoSEQ multiplex PCR; TCRdb stores just in-frame clones and leaves some out. The sample holds about 51,000 clones, 93% seen once. Sequenced here: peripheral blood, sampled in the second trimester of pregnancy. The receptor source for this set is a female donor with multiple sclerosis, enrolled in a pregnancy study.

The chain carries TRBV14 and TRBJ1-6; D perhaps matches TRBD1 (6 bases). The CDR3 is 15 amino acids. Between the trimmed V and J ends, which lost 0 bases and 10 bases, there was a span of 13 bases. Germline CDR1 reads SGHDN; CDR2 reads FVKESK. This CDR3 reads CASSQDPQGVSPLHF. CDR3 bases: TGTGCCAGCAGCCAAGATCCACAGGGTGTATCACCCCTCCACTTT.

J is TRBJ2-2 and V is TRBV5-6, with D possibly TRBD1 on 6 matching bases. The V end lost 3 bases, the J end lost 4 bases, and 13 bases lay between the germline ends. Germline loops: CDR1 SGHDT, CDR2 YYEEEE. The CDR3 is 15 amino acids. The CDR3 region has the DNA TGTGCCAGCAGCTCCGGAACAGGGATCACCGGGGAGCTGTTTTTT. Residues: CASSSGTGITGELFF.

The chain combines TRBV27 with TRBJ2-1, with D perhaps TRBD2 (5 bases). Trimming stripped 0 bases from V and 2 bases from J, with 8 bases between. The germline gives CDR1 MNHEY, CDR2 SMNVEV (reference sequence). CDR3 size: 15 residues. CDR3 sequence reads: CASSLSRGPYNEQFF. The DNA for the CDR3 is TGTGCCAGCAGTTTATCCCGGGGTCCCTACAATGAGCAGTTCTTC.

The chain uses TRBV10-3 and TRBJ1-2, with TRBD1 matching over 7 bases. V lost 7 bases to trimming and J lost 8 bases; unmatched junction nucleotides: 10. The CDR3 runs to 13 residues. Germline CDR1 and CDR2: ENHRY and SYGVKD. The CDR3 coding sequence is TGTGCCATCACCGCTAGGGACAGTAGCGGCTACACCTTC. It translates to CAITARDSSGYTF.

The chain joins TRBV25-1 to TRBJ2-1; D gene ambiguous. The ends were cut back, 0 bases at V and 8 bases at J, with 5 bases in the middle. CDR3 length: 12 residues. Per germline, CDR1 MGHDK and CDR2 SYGVNS. The CDR3 nucleotides read TGTGCCAGCAGTGAATACTTTGATGAGCAGTTCTTC. Encoded protein: CASSEYFDEQFF. Full variable domain (missing parts from reference TRBV25-1 and TRBJ2-1): EADIYQTPRYLVIGTGKKITLECSQTMGHDKMYWYQQDPGMELHLIHYSYGVNSTEKGDLSSESTVSRIRTEHFPLTLESARPSHTSQYLCASSEYFDEQFFGPGTRLTVL.

The CDR3: CASSQAGRSYNEQFF. The CDR3, as DNA: TGTGCCAGCAGCCAAGCGGGAAGGTCCTACAATGAGCAGTTCTTC. The chain employs TRBV7-3 and TRBJ2-1; 7 bases fit TRBD2. The CDR3 has 15 residues. V dropped 5 bases and J dropped 1; count of bases not matched to a gene: 5. Germline-derived CDR1 and CDR2 are SGHTA and FQGTGA.

The chain uses TRBV28 and TRBJ1-1; 7 nucleotides agree with TRBD1. Unmatched junction bases numbered 1, after V lost 3 bases and J lost 3 bases. The CDR3 totals 13 residues. CDR1 is MDHEN and CDR2 is SYDVKM in the germline V gene. The CDR3, as DNA: TGTGCCAGCAGTTTGAGGGGGCACACTGAAGCTTTCTTT. Protein sequence: CASSLRGHTEAFF.

The chain couples TRBV4-3 to TRBJ2-1; 11 bases are shared with TRBD2. The CDR3 spans 15 residues. Germline CDR1 is LGHNA and CDR2 is YSLEER. The trim removed 4 bases at V and 7 bases at J, leaving 6 bases unmatched. The CDR3 region has the DNA TGCGCCAGCAGCCTAGCGGGAGGGCCAATGAATGAGCAGTTCTTC. This sequence encodes CASSLAGGPMNEQFF.

V usage is TRBV19 and J usage is TRBJ2-6; 7 bases are a match to TRBD1. CDR3 length: 18 residues. Germline V lookup: CDR1 LNHDA, CDR2 SQIVND (reference sequence). Trimming removed 5 bases from V and 0 bases from J; junction bases left unmatched: 10. The CDR3 nucleotides read TGTGCCAGTAGTGAACGGGGCCAGGGGGTCTCTGGGGCCAACGTCCTGACTTTC. Its protein is CASSERGQGVSGANVLTF.

This rearrangement joins TRBV10-3 to TRBJ2-2, with 7 bases fitting TRBD2. V shed 6 bases, J shed 5 bases, and the junction held 9 bases outside the gene matches. Looked up from germline, CDR1 is ENHRY and CDR2 is SYGVKD. CDR3 size: 15 residues. CDR3 protein: CAIRIGTTETGELFF. For the CDR3, the DNA is TGTGCCATCAGGATCGGGACTACGGAGACCGGGGAGCTGTTTTTT.

This chain joins TRBV7-3 and TRBJ2-1; 9 nucleotides align to TRBD2. V was pared by 5 bases and J by 7 bases, with 3 bases of the junction left unmatched. Per germline, CDR1 SGHTA and CDR2 FQGTGA. The CDR3 loop spans 13 amino acids. Here the CDR3 reads CASSTLAGNEQFF. The CDR3 DNA sequence: TGTGCCAGCAGCACCCTAGCGGGAAATGAGCAGTTCTTC.

This clone appeared once. The chain combines TRBV27 with TRBJ2-1; 11 positions match TRBD2. This CDR3 comprises 16 residues. Germline lookup yields CDR1 MNHEY and CDR2 SMNVEV (reference sequence). V shed 5 bases and J 7 bases; nucleotides not matched to a gene: 10. The CDR3 DNA reads as TGTGCCAGCAGTCTACGACTAGCGGGAAGTTCGAATGAGCAGTTCTTC. Amino acid sequence: CASSLRLAGSSNEQFF.

The count of this clone is one. The chain recombines TRBV7-2 with TRBJ2-7, with TRBD2 as a possible D gene (5 bases). Germline lookup yields CDR1 SGHTA and CDR2 FQGNSA. The CDR3 is 15 residues long. V was shortened by 1 base and J by 1 base, with 11 bases between the two germline ends. CDR3 coding DNA: TGTGCCAGCAGCTTAGTGGCCGGGGATTCCTACGAGCAGTACTTC. Translation gives CASSLVAGDSYEQYF.

This chain joins TRBV5-1 and TRBJ2-7, with TRBD2 identical over 10 bases. Trimming cost V 1 base and J 4 bases; bases outside gene matches: 5. This CDR3 is built from 15 residues. The germline CDR1 and CDR2 sequences are SGHRS and YFSETQ. The CDR3 protein is CASSLTSGMLYEQYF. The CDR3 region has the DNA TGCGCCAGCAGCTTGACTAGCGGGATGTTATACGAGCAGTACTTC. The variable domain in full, completed from reference TRBV5-1 and TRBJ2-7, reads KAGVTQTPRYLIKTRGQQVTLSCSPISGHRSVSWYQQTPGQGLQFLFEYFSETQRNKGNFPGRFSGRQFSNSRSEMNVSTLELGDSALYLCASSLTSGMLYEQYFGPGTRLTVT.

The chain links TRBV7-9 to TRBJ1-2, with unresolved D. This CDR3 spans 14 amino acids. Germline V gene sequence: CDR1 SEHNR, CDR2 FQNEAQ (reference sequence). The V end was cut by 1 base, the J end by 2 bases, with 8 bases between. The CDR3 coding sequence is TGTGCCAGCAGCTTAGATCCAGAAAACTATGGCTACACCTTC. It is translated as CASSLDPENYGYTF.

The chain uses TRBV18 and TRBJ1-4; D gene ambiguous. CDR3 length: 13 amino acids. Per germline, CDR1 KGHSH and CDR2 LQKENI. V was pared by 2 bases and J by 8 bases, with 9 bases between. The CDR3 nucleotides are TGTGCCAGCTCACCAACAGTAAACGAAAAACTGTTTTTT. It is translated as CASSPTVNEKLFF.